Listed here is a single TCR beta chain. These data are taken from a study of response to subunit inactivated influenza vaccine. TCRdb reprocessed the RT-PCR reads with MiXCR, giving one entry per CDR3 protein. The repertoire holds hundreds of thousands of distinct CDR3 sequences, with 25% as singletons. The CDR3 extends over 14 amino acids. V lost 4 bases, J lost 9 bases, and 9 bases stayed unmatched. Germline V gene sequence: CDR1 KGHSH, CDR2 LQKENI. The input for sequencing was CD4+ T cells sorted from PBMCs, taken roughly 5 days after vaccination. J is TRBJ2-1 and V is TRBV18; 7 bases match TRBD1. The sequence was obtained from a man aged 45-65 years who received an inactivated influenza vaccine. The CDR3 nucleotides read TGTGCCAGCTCACAAGACAGGGCGAGGACTGAGCAGTTCTTC. Translated, it gives CASSQDRARTEQFF. Full variable domain (missing parts from reference TRBV18 and TRBJ2-1): NAGVMQNPRHLVRRRGQEARLRCSPMKGHSHVYWYRQLPEEGLKFMVYLQKENIIDESGMPKERFSAEFPKEGPSILRIQQVVRGDSAAYFCASSQDRARTEQFFGPGTRLTVL.